Listed here is a single T cell receptor beta chain. The CDR3 length is 16 residues. Germline loops: CDR1 MNHEY, CDR2 SVGAGI. Deletions cut 0 bases from V and 3 bases from J, with 11 bases between. Authors' methods: Amplification of reference gene primers provided the estimated nucleated cell counts. Sequenced by immunoSEQ multiplex PCR; TCRdb stores in-frame clones only, minus some. For V, J and clone size, that table is used; D and trimming come from the DNA. The data contain fewer than 250,000 clones, roughly nine tenths of them seen just once; the ten biggest clones take up under 1.5%. This sample is part of a study of blood T cell repertoires in COVID-19. Study information: The United States, Italy and Spain were the sources of the acute and convalescent COVID-19 samples.

The V gene is TRBV6-5, the J gene TRBJ2-2; weak D call: TRBD1 (6 bases). The specimen was peripheral blood. The receptor comes from a man in his thirties or forties with acute or convalescent COVID-19. The CDR3 sequence is CASSYSYRADTGELFF. For the CDR3, the DNA is TGTGCCAGCAGTTACTCGTACAGGGCGGACACCGGGGAGCTGTTTTTT.